A single count supports the clone carrying this TCR beta chain. Its antigen remains unidentified. This sample stems from a study of T cell responses to AZD1222 COVID-19 vaccine. Points from the study as a whole: Donors, mostly white British, included more females; clonal diversity was possibly underestimated. Repertoire sampling occurred only after the peak T cell response.

TCRdb keeps only in-frame clones here, not all; method: immunoSEQ multiplex PCR. This sample has around 94,000 clones; 85% occur once, and the top ten carry 4.5%. J gave up 7 bases and V 2 bases, and 3 bases lay outside the gene matches. Germline V gene lookup returns CDR1 SGHVS and CDR2 FNYEAQ. The CDR3 loop spans 15 amino acids. This sequence joins TRBV7-6 and TRBJ2-1; 12 nucleotides match TRBD2. The receptor was isolated from an adult who received the AZD1222 COVID-19 vaccine. The starting material was peripheral blood, obtained 28 days after the second AZD1222 dose. The CDR3 region has the DNA TGTGCCAGCAGCTTATGGACTAGCGGGGTAAATGAGCAGTTCTTC. Protein: CASSLWTSGVNEQFF. The complete variable domain, with remaining parts taken from reference TRBV7-6 and TRBJ2-1, reads GAGVSQSPRYKVTKRGQDVALRCDPISGHVSLYWYRQALGQGPEFLTYFNYEAQQDKSGLPNDRFSAERPEGSISTLTIQRTEQRDSAMYRCASSLWTSGVNEQFFGPGTRLTVL.